A selection of T cell receptor beta chains follows, all from one sample in a study of blood T cell repertoires in COVID-19. Generated by immunoSEQ multiplex PCR, the TCRdb table keeps only in-frame clones and is missing some. The sample lists roughly 230,000 clones, roughly 84% occurring once. Sequenced sample: PBMCs or T cells enriched from blood (not recorded which). The receptors were gathered from a man aged 30 to 45 in a cohort exposed to, infected with or recovered from COVID-19 (not recorded which). Both conserved end residues are trimmed from each CDR3.

TRBV5-4	TRBJ1-1	ASSPDQLTGKAF
TRBV29-1	TRBJ1-2	SAGQGGDGYT
TRBV2	TRBJ1-1	ASSTTGTGPLNTEAF
TRBV5-4	TRBJ2-7	ASNRVGGQGAYEQY
TRBV6-5	TRBJ2-7	ASREGAGGNYEQY
TRBV7-9	TRBJ2-7	ASSARTGASYEQY
TRBV24-1	TRBJ2-3	ATSDLGTGSTDTQY
TRBV10-3	TRBJ1-1	AISPLESLNTEAF
TRBV4-3	TRBJ1-2	ASSQDPGANYGYT
TRBV14	TRBJ2-1	ASSQDRGRVHNEQF
TRBV7-9	TRBJ2-3	ASSLASGRGDTQY
TRBV7-9	TRBJ2-7	ASSSGLAAVYEQY
TRBV3-1/TRBV3-2	TRBJ2-7	ASSQKSMGQGSYEQY
TRBV15	TRBJ1-5	ATSMVGDNFNQPQH
TRBV29-1	TRBJ2-5	SVRTGEETQY
TRBV7-2	TRBJ1-5	ASSLGGGSQPQH
TRBV19	TRBJ2-3	ASSIGTVDQDTQY
TRBV6-2/TRBV6-3	TRBJ1-6	ASSRPSGSYNSPLH
TRBV28	TRBJ2-1	ASSKGQGVFWEQF
TRBV19	TRBJ2-1	ASSIDRTYNEQF
TRBV27	TRBJ2-1	ASSMRLAEHNEQF
TRBV9	TRBJ1-6	ASTTGTGPPLH
TRBV10-3	TRBJ2-7	ATSTGTSGSYEQY
TRBV19	TRBJ2-1	ASSISGSASYNEQF
TRBV7-9	TRBJ1-5	ASSGGREPQH
TRBV10-3	TRBJ2-5	AISESEGQETQY
TRBV9	TRBJ2-3	ASSVRLAGVEDTQY
TRBV5-1	TRBJ2-5	ASSPLGLAGGGETQY
TRBV19	TRBJ2-5	ASSLLRDSPRETQY
TRBV27	TRBJ1-1	ASSLKGSGEAF
TRBV27	TRBJ2-3	ASSPPAGDTDTQY
TRBV27	TRBJ1-2	ASSLYRTRPRGTTSYT
TRBV27	TRBJ2-5	ASSPRNRVGETQY
TRBV27	TRBJ2-7	ASSLSARDRSSYEQY
TRBV7-2	TRBJ1-1	ASSLVGALHTEAF
TRBV25-1	TRBJ2-2	ASSDVEGGNTGELF
TRBV13	TRBJ2-2	ASSLGPRGGELF
TRBV13	TRBJ1-2	ASSLDRGRNGYT
TRBV14	TRBJ2-5	ASSRRTGQPLPQETQY
TRBV27	TRBJ2-7	ASSLFFGTSYEQY
TRBV7-3	TRBJ2-6	ASREAGANVLT
TRBV7-9	TRBJ1-2	ASSPRQGGINGYT
TRBV19	TRBJ1-5	ASSVRDRGRTNQPQH
TRBV15	TRBJ2-7	ATSNDLPHEQY
TRBV5-1	TRBJ2-7	ASSFRDRGFLSYEQY
TRBV27	TRBJ2-1	ASSSIGLAEYNEQF
TRBV4-1	TRBJ2-7	ASSQLGLAGNYEQY
TRBV7-6	TRBJ2-7	ASSLARRGQGSYEQY
TRBV6-5	TRBJ1-5	ASSYSGQGGEPQH